The 28 T cell receptor beta chains in this list originate from one sample, sequenced in a study of blood T cell repertoires in COVID-19. Method: immunoSEQ multiplex PCR; TCRdb's copy keeps in-frame clones and lacks some. The table shows around 140,000 clones, with 87% occurring only once. Sample: peripheral blood. These receptors were obtained from a woman in her 50s with acute or convalescent COVID-19.

The rearrangement uses TRBV9 and TRBJ1-2, with 12 nucleotides matching TRBD1. The junction had 7 bases not matched to a gene; V was cut back by 5 bases and J by 8 bases. Germline V gives CDR1 SGDLS, CDR2 YYNGEE. CDR3 length equals 14 residues. CDR3 bases: TGTGCCAGCAGACCGGGACAGGGGGCCTGGGGCTACACCTTC. It translates to CASRPGQGAWGYTF.

V and J are TRBV10-3 and TRBJ2-3; TRBD2 matches 9 bases. This CDR3 is built from 14 residues. CDR1 and CDR2 (germline): ENHRY, SYGVKD. After removal of 7 bases from V and 0 bases from J, the junction contained 2 bases not matched to a gene. CDR3 loop: CAIKREASTDTQYF. The CDR3 DNA follows: TGTGCCATCAAGCGGGAGGCTAGCACAGATACGCAGTATTTT.

The rearrangement links TRBV28 to TRBJ1-1; tentatively, D is TRBD1 (6 bases). This CDR3 is built from 15 residues. V gave up 3 bases and J gave up 1 base, with 12 bases separating them. The V gene's germline CDR1 is MDHEN and CDR2 SYDVKM. Here the CDR3 reads CASSFLGRGNTEAFF. CDR3 nucleotides: TGTGCCAGCAGTTTTTTAGGCAGGGGGAACACTGAAGCTTTCTTT.

The chain links TRBV6-5 to TRBJ2-7; a possible D gene is TRBD2 (7 bases). CDR3 length equals 14 residues. The germline V gene has CDR1 MNHEY and CDR2 SVGAGI. The germline V and J ends were trimmed by 7 bases and 0 bases, with 13 bases remaining between them. The CDR3 loop is CASIREGGSYEQYF. The CDR3 DNA follows: TGTGCCAGCATCAGGGAGGGGGGCTCCTACGAGCAGTACTTC.

The chain recombines TRBV5-6 with TRBJ2-7, with 11 bases aligning to TRBD1. This CDR3 region has 14 residues. With V trimmed by 6 bases and J by 0 bases, 2 bases remained unmatched. From germline, CDR1 is SGHDT and CDR2 YYEEEE. CDR3 coding DNA: TGTGCCAGCACCGGGACAGGGGGCTCCTACGAGCAGTACTTC. Translation gives CASTGTGGSYEQYF.

The chain couples TRBV12-5 to TRBJ1-3; a weak D match, TRBD1 (6 bases). The CDR3 loop spans 15 amino acids. Looked up from germline, CDR1 is LGHNT and CDR2 is FRNRAP. V was pared by 5 bases and J by 0 bases, with 11 bases between. Here the CDR3 DNA reads TGTGCTAGTGGTGGGGGCACTCTCTCTGGAAACACCATATATTTT. Protein: CASGGGTLSGNTIYF.

CDR3 in DNA: TGTGCCAGCAGCGTAGAGCTAGCGGGACAGAATGAGCAGTTCTTC. Translating it yields CASSVELAGQNEQFF. V and J are TRBV9 and TRBJ2-1; TRBD2 agrees at 9 bases. V lost 0 bases and J lost 7; bases outside the gene matches: 5. This CDR3 comprises 15 residues. CDR1 is SGDLS, CDR2 YYNGEE, per germline.

The genes are TRBV29-1 and TRBJ1-5; D not certain. The CDR3 consists of 18 residues. Germline CDR1 is SQVTM and CDR2 is ANQGSEA. Trimming shortened V by 5 bases and J by 0 bases, and 23 bases separated the two germline ends. The CDR3 bases are TGCAGCGTTCTCTTTGTAGAGGGAGGGCGGTATAGCAATCAGCCCCAGCATTTT. It yields the protein CSVLFVEGGRYSNQPQHF.

This chain uses TRBV7-2 with TRBJ2-2, with 8 bases fitting TRBD2. The CDR3 consists of 16 residues. J gave up 5 bases and V 1 base, and 6 bases lay outside the gene matches. Germline CDR1 is SGHTA and CDR2 is FQGNSA. The CDR3 spells CASSLVTSGLTGELFF. The CDR3 coding sequence is TGTGCCAGCAGCTTAGTCACTAGCGGACTAACCGGGGAGCTGTTTTTT.

J is TRBJ2-1 and V is TRBV11-3, with D possibly TRBD1 on 5 matching bases. V was clipped by 2 bases and J by 7 bases, with 9 bases between them. The V gene's germline CDR1 is SGHNT and CDR2 YENEEA. The CDR3 is made up of 13 amino acids. CDR3 amino acids: CASSLWGLNEQFF. In DNA form, the CDR3 reads TGTGCCAGCAGCTTATGGGGCCTAAATGAGCAGTTCTTC.

The gene calls are TRBV28 and TRBJ2-3, with 9 bases aligning to TRBD1. CDR1 MDHEN and CDR2 SYDVKM come from the germline V gene. J gave up 0 bases and V 7 bases, and 5 bases lay outside the gene matches. The CDR3 sequence is 15 residues long. The CDR3 is CASKTDRGSTDTQYF. The DNA of the CDR3 is TGTGCCAGCAAAACCGACAGGGGGAGCACAGATACGCAGTATTTT.

The rearrangement joins TRBV5-1 to TRBJ2-3, with 8 bases identical to TRBD2. The J segment lost 2 bases and the V segment lost 1 base, leaving 12 bases of the junction unmatched. Germline loops: CDR1 SGHRS, CDR2 YFSETQ. The CDR3 consists of 18 residues. The CDR3, as DNA: TGCGCCAGCAGCTTGAATAGGGCGGGGGGAGACCTCACAGATACGCAGTATTTT. Its protein is CASSLNRAGGDLTDTQYF. The entire variable domain, with the rest obtained from reference TRBV5-1 and TRBJ2-3, is as follows: KAGVTQTPRYLIKTRGQQVTLSCSPISGHRSVSWYQQTPGQGLQFLFEYFSETQRNKGNFPGRFSGRQFSNSRSEMNVSTLELGDSALYLCASSLNRAGGDLTDTQYFGPGTRLTVL.

The chain recombines TRBV7-3 with TRBJ2-2, with TRBD1 matching over 7 bases. CDR3 size: 14 residues. The V and J ends lost 6 bases and 5 bases, in that order; junction bases with no gene match: 6. CDR1 is SGHTA, CDR2 FQGTGA, per germline. The CDR3 nucleotides read TGTGCCAGCAGACCTGACAGGGAAACCGGGGAGCTGTTTTTT. Translation gives CASRPDRETGELFF.

The V call is TRBV5-1, the J call TRBJ1-2, with D possibly TRBD1 on 6 matching bases. Germline values: CDR1 SGHRS, CDR2 YFSETQ. This CDR3 contains 15 residues. Trimming left V 2 bases short and J 6 bases short, with 17 bases between. CDR3 amino acids: CASSLQAGVLDGYTF. As DNA, the CDR3 is TGCGCCAGCAGCTTACAGGCAGGGGTCCTCGATGGCTACACCTTC. Drawing the rest from reference TRBV5-1 and TRBJ1-2, the complete variable domain is KAGVTQTPRYLIKTRGQQVTLSCSPISGHRSVSWYQQTPGQGLQFLFEYFSETQRNKGNFPGRFSGRQFSNSRSEMNVSTLELGDSALYLCASSLQAGVLDGYTFGSGTRLTVV.

The J gene is TRBJ1-6, the V gene TRBV30, with TRBD1 identical over 8 bases. V shed 6 bases and J 5 bases; nucleotides not matched to a gene: 3. The CDR3 length is 13 residues. The germline V gene encodes CDR1 GTSNPN and CDR2 SVGIG (reference sequence). This chain's CDR3 is CACPGQDNSPLHF. For the CDR3, the DNA is TGTGCCTGTCCGGGACAGGATAATTCACCCCTCCACTTT.

This clone came up once. V is TRBV30 and J is TRBJ2-7, with a weak D call TRBD2 (5 bases). Trimming took off 3 bases at V and 2 bases at J, with 14 bases between the two ends. Per germline, CDR1 GTSNPN and CDR2 SVGIG (reference sequence). The CDR3 sequence is 14 residues long. The chain's CDR3 is CAWRPLAPPYEQYF. In DNA, the CDR3 is TGTGCCTGGAGGCCTCTAGCACCACCCTACGAGCAGTACTTC. The full variable domain, rest sourced from reference TRBV30 and TRBJ2-7, is SQTIHQWPATLVQPVGSPLSLECTVEGTSNPNLYWYRQAAGRGLQLLFYSVGIGQISSEVPQNLSASRPQDRQFILSSKKLLLSDSGFYLCAWRPLAPPYEQYFGPGTRLTVT.

V and J are TRBV11-2 and TRBJ1-2; D is undetermined. Trimming took 3 bases from V and 6 from J, leaving 8 bases between them. Germline values: CDR1 SGHAT, CDR2 FQNNGV. The CDR3 covers 12 residues. CDR3 sequence reads: CASSLGRNGYTF. The CDR3 DNA is TGTGCCAGCAGCTTGGGGAGGAATGGCTACACCTTC.

The chain combines TRBV20-1 with TRBJ2-7; D uncertain. Germline V lookup: CDR1 DFQATT, CDR2 SNEGSKA (reference sequence). CDR3 length: 12 amino acids. V was clipped by 3 bases and J by 1 base, with 7 bases between them. In DNA form, the CDR3 reads TGCAGTGCTAGTTCACGGTCCTACGAGCAGTACTTC. It specifies CSASSRSYEQYF.

The chain carries TRBV6-5 and TRBJ2-2; D is undetermined. Germline CDR1 and CDR2: MNHEY and SVGAGI. V was pared by 7 bases and J by 5 bases, with 14 bases between. This CDR3 is built from 14 residues. The CDR3 region is CASTAPLETGELFF. Here the CDR3 DNA reads TGTGCCAGCACCGCTCCCCTGGAGACCGGGGAGCTGTTTTTT.

The chain is built from TRBV11-2 and TRBJ1-2; possible D gene TRBD1, 6 bases. Germline V gives CDR1 SGHAT, CDR2 FQNNGV. The V and J ends lost 1 base and 4 bases respectively, with 7 bases between them. The CDR3 runs to 13 residues. The CDR3 region has the DNA TGTGCCAGCAGCTTAGCCAGGGGCTATGGCTACACCTTC. Its translation is CASSLARGYGYTF.

The V call is TRBV7-2, the J call TRBJ2-7, with a weak D call TRBD1 (6 bases). Germline CDR1 is SGHTA and CDR2 is FQGNSA. The CDR3 contains 13 residues. Deletions cut 5 bases from V and 4 bases from J, with 12 bases between. CDR3 DNA: TGTGCCAGCAGCATTGGACAGATGTACGAGCAGTACTTC. Translation gives CASSIGQMYEQYF.

The V gene is TRBV6-5, the J gene TRBJ1-2; tentative D call: TRBD1 (6 bases). Germline-derived CDR1 and CDR2 are MNHEY and SVGAGI. The V and J ends lost 5 bases and 2 bases respectively, with 15 bases between them. The CDR3 extends over 15 amino acids. The CDR3 protein is CASSRQPQGNYGYTF. The CDR3 DNA is TGTGCCAGCAGTCGACAACCACAGGGCAACTATGGCTACACCTTC.

This sequence joins TRBV24-1 and TRBJ2-5; D is ambiguous. The CDR3 totals 14 residues. Between the trimmed V and J ends, which lost 7 bases and 3 bases, there was a span of 14 bases. Germline V gene sequence: CDR1 KGHDR, CDR2 SFDVKD. This CDR3 reads CATSTRQVEETQYF. As DNA, the CDR3 is TGTGCCACCAGCACAAGGCAGGTCGAAGAGACCCAGTACTTC.

The J gene is TRBJ2-3, the V gene TRBV7-3; D may be TRBD2 (5 bases). Trimming took 3 bases from V and 2 from J, leaving 12 bases between them. Germline V lookup: CDR1 SGHTA, CDR2 FQGTGA. The CDR3 has 15 residues. CDR3 sequence: CASSLSGRDTDTQYF. The DNA of the CDR3 is TGTGCCAGCAGCTTGAGCGGAAGAGACACAGATACGCAGTATTTT.

The chain is built from TRBV27 and TRBJ1-2; D unclear. With 1 base removed from V and 4 bases from J, the gap between germline ends came to 13 bases. The length of the CDR3 is 15 residues. The germline V gene has CDR1 MNHEY and CDR2 SMNVEV (reference sequence). As DNA, the CDR3 is TGTGCCAGCAGTTTATTTTACCGGGATCCCTATGGCTACACCTTC. Translation: CASSLFYRDPYGYTF.

The V gene is TRBV30, the J gene TRBJ1-1; no definite D call. Germline CDR1 GTSNPN, CDR2 SVGIG (reference sequence). The CDR3 spans 13 residues. V dropped 3 bases and J dropped 0 bases, with 8 bases sitting between them. The CDR3 nucleotides are TGTGCCTGGAGAACACAAATGAACACTGAAGCTTTCTTT. This encodes CAWRTQMNTEAFF. The whole variable domain, filled in from reference TRBV30 and TRBJ1-1, reads SQTIHQWPATLVQPVGSPLSLECTVEGTSNPNLYWYRQAAGRGLQLLFYSVGIGQISSEVPQNLSASRPQDRQFILSSKKLLLSDSGFYLCAWRTQMNTEAFFGQGTRLTVV.

This chain joins TRBV7-6 and TRBJ2-2; 9 positions match TRBD2. Germline V CDR1 and CDR2: SGHVS, FNYEAQ. The ends lost 9 bases at V and 1 base at J; junction bases unmatched: 6. The CDR3 length is 15 residues. CDR3 protein: CARQETSGNTGELFF. The CDR3 DNA reads as TGTGCCAGGCAAGAGACTAGCGGGAACACCGGGGAGCTGTTTTTT. The full variable domain, its missing parts supplied by reference TRBV7-6 and TRBJ2-2, is GAGVSQSPRYKVTKRGQDVALRCDPISGHVSLYWYRQALGQGPEFLTYFNYEAQQDKSGLPNDRFSAERPEGSISTLTIQRTEQRDSAMYRCARQETSGNTGELFFGEGSRLTVL.

This clone was recorded only once. The J gene is TRBJ2-2, the V gene TRBV9; D uncertain. V was trimmed by 0 bases and J by 5 bases, leaving 8 bases between them. The CDR3 totals 14 residues. Germline CDR1 is SGDLS and CDR2 is YYNGEE. The CDR3 loop is CASSVGRRTGELFF. The DNA of the CDR3 is TGTGCCAGCAGCGTAGGAAGGAGAACCGGGGAGCTGTTTTTT.